This T cell receptor beta chain was identified in a study of identical twins. The CDR3 sequence is 14 residues long. V dropped 5 bases and J dropped 4; count of bases not matched to a gene: 7. The germline V gene encodes CDR1 SQVTM and CDR2 ANQGSEA. Points from the study as a whole: Twins shared out-of-frame alpha sequences with excess low generation probability. There were fewer insertions in abundant cord blood beta clonotypes, but memory repertoires showed no such pattern.

This clonotype was seen at least ten times. Its antigen remains unidentified. From the 5' RACE reads, TCRdb called clonotypes with MiXCR, one entry per CDR3 protein. The top ten hold 1.5% to 2% of the sample, which has some 710,000 distinct CDR3 sequences, roughly 6.2% seen once. V is TRBV29-1 and J is TRBJ2-2; 7 bases are shared with TRBD1. Input material: naive T cells sorted from blood. This TCR was sampled from a man younger than 35 in good health. The CDR3 protein is CSVTRQGLTGELFF. The CDR3 DNA reads as TGCAGCGTTACCCGACAGGGTCTCACCGGGGAGCTGTTTTTT.